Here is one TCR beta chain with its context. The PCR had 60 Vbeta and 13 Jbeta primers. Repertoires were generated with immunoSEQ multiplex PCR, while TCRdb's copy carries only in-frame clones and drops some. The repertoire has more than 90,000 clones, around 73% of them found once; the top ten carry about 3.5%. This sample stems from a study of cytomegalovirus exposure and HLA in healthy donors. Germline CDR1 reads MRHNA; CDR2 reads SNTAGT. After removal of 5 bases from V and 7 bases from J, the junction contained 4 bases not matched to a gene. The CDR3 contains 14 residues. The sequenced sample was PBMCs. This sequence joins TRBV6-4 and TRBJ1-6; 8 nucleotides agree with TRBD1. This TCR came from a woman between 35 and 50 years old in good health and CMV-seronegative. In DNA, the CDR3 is TGTGCCAGCAGTATACAGGGGGGGAATTCACCCCTCCACTTT. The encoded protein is CASSIQGGNSPLHF.